This entry concerns a single T cell receptor beta chain. Its specificity is not known. This record comes from a study of T cell responses to AZD1222 COVID-19 vaccine. Samples with a second dose at about 4 or about 12 weeks were pooled together. Sequenced by immunoSEQ multiplex PCR; TCRdb stores in-frame clones only, minus some. This table holds 150,000 or so clones, roughly 87% found once. Study findings and constraints: Vaccine-related CD4 TCRs covered spike, predominating at 160-218 and 743-854. The sample set comprised mostly white British donors with more females, and clonal diversity was possibly underestimated.

The CDR3 runs 17 residues. The receptor's source is an adult who received the AZD1222 COVID-19 vaccine. The rearrangement joins TRBV21-1 to TRBJ2-1; the table calls TRBD2, which could not be checked here. TRBV21-1 is labeled a pseudogene. The material sequenced was peripheral blood, taken 28 days after the second AZD1222 dose. The DNA of the CDR3 is TGTGCCAGCAGCACCCGGAGCGGGAGTCCCCCCTACAATGAGCAGTTCTTC. Protein: CASSTRSGSPPYNEQFF.